This T cell receptor (beta chain) is from a study of molecular identifiers for immune sequencing clone quantification. Whole-study findings and limits: Investigators reportedly could detect spiked Jurkat TCR RNA from one cell among 980,000 or so naive cells. For effector cells, clones above 20 RNA copies held over 97% of molecules; for naive cells, under 1%.

This clonotype occurred many times. As yet, its antigen is unknown. With RNA at 10%, 30% or 50%, naive CD8 libraries came from roughly 18,000 to 920,000 sorted cells. Germline CDR1 reads LGHNA; CDR2 reads YNFKEQ. The CDR3 has 16 amino acids. Trimming removed 0 bases from V and 0 bases from J, with 11 bases in between. Previously described methods and listed TCR primers were used for bulk TCR libraries. TCRdb reprocessed the PCR reads via MiXCR and lists one record per CDR3 protein. The sample has tens of thousands of distinct CDR3 sequences, 21% seen once. The V gene is TRBV4-2, the J gene TRBJ1-1; weak D call: TRBD1 (5 bases). The sequence came from a human donor in good health. Some libraries in this study had Jurkat cell RNA spiked in. The specimen was naive CD8+ T cells from blood, with Jurkat cell RNA spiked in. Documented subset: FACS-sorted CD8+CD4-CCR7+CD45RA+ naive T cells. The CDR3 reads CASSQDWEGMNTEAFF. As DNA, the CDR3 is TGTGCCAGCAGCCAAGATTGGGAGGGGATGAACACTGAAGCTTTCTTT.